This T cell receptor beta chain was identified in a study of T cell repertoires in cytomegalovirus infection. On the study more broadly: Public signatures in TCR beta pointed to CMV infection and matching HLA type.

The germline CDR1 and CDR2 sequences are MDHEN and SYDVKM. This CDR3 has 18 residues. Trimming cost V 6 bases and J 3 bases; bases outside gene matches: 16. TCRdb itself ran the reads through MiXCR, one entry per CDR3 protein. The data show around 530,000 distinct CDR3 sequences, with 26% seen just once and 13% held by the top ten. Findings and limits, study-wide: Cumulative frequency of public TCR beta families picked out carriers of CMV plus the relevant HLA. Across the ex vivo response, the dominant clonotypes were HLA-C-restricted CMV-specific TCR beta clonotypes.

Regarding this clonotype: What it binds is not known.

Sequenced input: PBMCs. The V gene is TRBV28, the J gene TRBJ2-1, with TRBD2 matching over 8 bases. This sequence was found in a human donor in good health (CMV status not recorded). Some clones in this sample may be carry-over from other donors' samples. The CDR3 here is CASSFPLTSGVDYNEQFF. CDR3 in DNA: TGTGCCAGCAGCTTCCCCCTAACTAGCGGAGTGGACTACAATGAGCAGTTCTTC.